Following are 30 T cell receptor beta chains from one sample sequenced in a study of identical twins. TCRdb redid the calling of the 5' RACE reads with MiXCR, one entry per CDR3 protein. The sample has roughly 250,000 distinct CDR3 sequences; over 12% are singletons. The sample was memory (CD45RO+) T cells sorted from blood. The source of these receptors is a woman under 30 in good health.

The chain recombines TRBV9 with TRBJ1-4; D gene unclear. The V and J ends lost 4 bases and 11 bases respectively, with 12 bases between them. This CDR3 has 12 amino acids. Germline-derived CDR1 and CDR2 are SGDLS and YYNGEE. The CDR3 coding sequence is TGTGCCAGCAGCCCCCCTTCCGGGAAACTGTTTTTT. Its translation is CASSPPSGKLFF.

J is TRBJ2-7 and V is TRBV4-2; TRBD2 agrees at 8 bases. Looked up from germline, CDR1 is LGHNA and CDR2 is YNFKEQ. V gave up 2 bases and J gave up 3 bases; unmatched junction bases: 6. CDR3 length: 15 amino acids. CDR3 DNA sequence: TGTGCCAGCAGCCAAAAAGCGGGGGAGCACTACGAGCAGTACTTC. This gives the protein CASSQKAGEHYEQYF.

This clonotype occurred a few times. CDR3: CASSLARSGGPLRTDTQYF. CDR3 nucleotide sequence: TGCGCCAGCAGCTTGGCCAGGAGCGGGGGGCCTCTACGCACAGATACGCAGTATTTT. This chain uses TRBV5-1 with TRBJ2-3; 9 positions match TRBD2. J gave up 1 base and V 0 bases, and 12 bases lay outside the gene matches. Germline values: CDR1 SGHRS, CDR2 YFSETQ. This CDR3 spans 19 amino acids.

This clonotype was seen more than once but under ten times. The gene calls are TRBV6-1 and TRBJ2-3; tentative D call: TRBD1 (6 bases). V shed 5 bases and J shed 1 base, with 16 bases lying between them. The CDR3 has 16 residues. The germline gives CDR1 MNHNS, CDR2 SASEGT. The CDR3 DNA reads as TGTGCCAGCAGTACCCGGGACATCTTTCGCACAGATACGCAGTATTTT. Its protein is CASSTRDIFRTDTQYF.

This clonotype was observed a handful of times. The chain combines TRBV2 with TRBJ2-3; D unresolved. The V and J ends lost 3 bases and 10 bases respectively, with 17 bases between them. The CDR3 spans 14 residues. Germline loops: CDR1 SNHLY, CDR2 FYNNEI. In DNA, the CDR3 is TGTGCCAGCAGTGAGGAGACTGGTGCTCCCTCGCAGTATTTT. Its translation: CASSEETGAPSQYF.

This clonotype appeared a few times. The CDR3 DNA reads TGTGCCAGCAGCTTAGGGGACAGAGACACAGATACGCAGTATTTT. Amino acids: CASSLGDRDTDTQYF. This rearrangement joins TRBV5-5 to TRBJ2-3, with 7 positions matching TRBD1. Germline V CDR1 and CDR2: SGHKS, YYEKEE (reference sequence). The J segment lost 2 bases and the V segment lost 2 bases, leaving 5 bases of the junction unmatched. This CDR3 has 15 amino acids.

This clonotype was observed a few times. This chain connects TRBV5-1 to TRBJ2-3; TRBD2 matches 7 bases. With V trimmed by 4 bases and J by 1 base, 9 bases remained unmatched. The CDR3 is 16 amino acids. In germline, CDR1 is SGHRS, CDR2 YFSETQ. This CDR3 is CASSPALAERTDTQYF. The CDR3 DNA reads TGCGCCAGCAGCCCCGCTCTAGCGGAGCGCACAGATACGCAGTATTTT.

This clonotype was seen at least ten times. This chain links TRBV7-2 with TRBJ2-3; no firm D call. The CDR3 is 14 residues long. CDR1 and CDR2 (germline): SGHTA, FQGNSA. The germline V and J ends were trimmed by 1 base and 6 bases, with 11 bases remaining between them. The CDR3 DNA is TGTGCCAGCAGCTTAGTACCCCCTTTCGATACGCAGTATTTT. Protein: CASSLVPPFDTQYF.

This chain uses TRBV20-1 with TRBJ1-3; D call uncertain. CDR3 size: 14 residues. Trimming cost V 6 bases and J 1 base, with 13 bases left between them. CDR1 and CDR2 (germline): DFQATT, SNEGSKA (reference sequence). CDR3 in amino acids: CSAPKFTSGNTIYF. In DNA form, the CDR3 reads TGCAGTGCGCCTAAATTTACTTCTGGAAACACCATATATTTT.

This clonotype was recorded a few times. The chain joins TRBV20-1 to TRBJ2-5; weak D call: TRBD2 (5 bases). The CDR3 consists of 15 residues. V lost 7 bases to trimming and J lost 7 bases, with 25 bases between them. Germline-derived CDR1 and CDR2 are DFQATT and SNEGSKA (reference sequence). DNA of the CDR3: TGCAGTGGAGTTTTAGAGGGTAGCTCCCAGGTGACCCAGTACTTC. Translation: CSGVLEGSSQVTQYF.

This clonotype was recorded at least ten times. CDR3 DNA sequence: TGCGCCAGCAGCGGAGGGATTTCGGTACGGGAGACCCAGTACTTC. Its protein product is CASSGGISVRETQYF. This chain links TRBV5-1 with TRBJ2-5; TRBD2 is a possible D gene (6 bases). Trimming shortened V by 4 bases and J by 5 bases, and 18 bases separated the two germline ends. Germline CDR1 reads SGHRS; CDR2 reads YFSETQ. The CDR3 has 15 residues.

The gene calls are TRBV9 and TRBJ2-6; TRBD2 matches 7 bases. In germline, CDR1 is SGDLS, CDR2 YYNGEE. The CDR3 sequence is 18 residues long. V lost 4 bases to trimming and J lost 0 bases; unmatched junction nucleotides: 10. DNA for the CDR3: TGTGCCAGCAGCCGGCGTCTAGCGGTCTACTCTGGGGCCAACGTCCTGACTTTC. Translating it yields CASSRRLAVYSGANVLTF.

The chain links TRBV6-5 to TRBJ2-7; 9 bases line up with TRBD1. Germline CDR1 MNHEY, CDR2 SVGAGI. The CDR3 has 15 residues. J lost 7 bases, V lost 4 bases, and 11 bases had no gene match. CDR3 protein: CASSSRQGDPREQYF. CDR3 bases: TGTGCCAGCAGTTCCCGACAGGGGGACCCTCGGGAGCAGTACTTC.

The V gene is TRBV10-1, the J gene TRBJ2-7; D assignment may be TRBD1 or TRBD2 (5 bases each). The CDR3 runs to 12 residues. With 10 bases removed from V and 4 bases from J, the gap between germline ends came to 14 bases. Looked up from germline, CDR1 is WNHNN and CDR2 is SYGVQD (reference sequence). The CDR3 DNA is TGCGCCACCTCCCGGGGCTCATACGAGCAGTACTTC. Protein product: CATSRGSYEQYF.

This clonotype has a handful of counts. The chain combines TRBV29-1 with TRBJ2-5; D possibly corresponds to TRBD1 (7 bases). Germline CDR1 is SQVTM and CDR2 is ANQGSEA. V was cut by 0 bases and J by 3 bases, with 8 bases left in between. The CDR3 runs 13 residues. CDR3 in DNA: TGCAGCGTTGAAGACAGGGGGGAAGAGACCCAGTACTTC. This translates into CSVEDRGEETQYF. Full variable domain (rest looked up from reference TRBV29-1 and TRBJ2-5): SAVISQKPSRDICQRGTSLTIQCQVDSQVTMMFWYRQQPGQSLTLIATANQGSEATYESGFVIDKFPISRPNLTFSTLTVSNMSPEDSSIYLCSVEDRGEETQYFGPGTRLLVL.

This clonotype appeared a few times. V is TRBV10-3 and J is TRBJ2-5, with D perhaps assigned TRBD1 or TRBD2 (5 bases each). The CDR3 sequence is 16 residues long. V dropped 0 bases and J dropped 2 bases, with 13 bases sitting between them. Germline CDR1 and CDR2: ENHRY and SYGVKD. In DNA form, the CDR3 reads TGTGCCATCAGTGAGTCCGGGACGGGGACGCAAGAGACCCAGTACTTC. This translates into CAISESGTGTQETQYF.

Only a few counts were recorded for this clonotype. The chain joins TRBV20-1 to TRBJ1-1; D remains unclear. Germline V lookup: CDR1 DFQATT, CDR2 SNEGSKA (reference sequence). The CDR3 sequence is 12 residues long. V gave up 7 bases and J gave up 0 bases, with 9 bases separating them. The CDR3 loop reads CSVADMNTEAFF. In nucleotides, the CDR3 is TGCAGTGTTGCGGATATGAACACTGAAGCTTTCTTT.

This clonotype came up a few times. This chain uses TRBV9 with TRBJ1-2, with a weak D call TRBD1 (5 bases). V lost 2 bases and J 6 bases, leaving 11 bases between the germline ends. This CDR3 has 13 amino acids. Germline V gives CDR1 SGDLS, CDR2 YYNGEE. The CDR3, as DNA: TGTGCCAGCAGCGTTTCGGGACGTCATGGCTACACCTTC. This gives the protein CASSVSGRHGYTF.

In its sample, this clonotype was seen a few times. The genes are TRBV3-1 and TRBJ2-3; D is perhaps TRBD2 (5 bases). Trimming shortened V by 4 bases and J by 2 bases, and 13 bases separated the two germline ends. The germline CDR1 and CDR2 sequences are LGHDT and YNNKEL (reference sequence). The CDR3 consists of 15 residues. CDR3 sequence (DNA): TGTGCCAGCAGCCTATCTGGGAGCCCCACAGATACGCAGTATTTT. This translates into CASSLSGSPTDTQYF.

The chain recombines TRBV20-1 with TRBJ2-1; 7 bases match TRBD1. Trimming removed 5 bases from V and 7 bases from J; junction bases left unmatched: 14. The germline gives CDR1 DFQATT, CDR2 SNEGSKA (reference sequence). There are 15 residues in the CDR3. In DNA form, the CDR3 reads TGCAGTGCTCAACGACAGGGTAGGATTAGAAATGAGCAGTTCTTC. It encodes CSAQRQGRIRNEQFF.

This clonotype has ten or more counts. V usage is TRBV2 and J usage is TRBJ1-1; weak D call: TRBD1 (5 bases). The germline gives CDR1 SNHLY, CDR2 FYNNEI. The CDR3 runs 13 residues. The V end was cut by 5 bases, the J end by 1 base, with 8 bases between. The CDR3 bases are TGTGCCAGCAGTTATACAGGGAACACTGAAGCTTTCTTT. Translating gives CASSYTGNTEAFF. Looking up the rest from reference TRBV2 and TRBJ1-1 gives the full variable domain: EPEVTQTPSHQVTQMGQEVILRCVPISNHLYFYWYRQILGQKVEFLVSFYNNEISEKSEIFDDQFSVERPDGSNFTLKIRSTKLEDSAMYFCASSYTGNTEAFFGQGTRLTVV.

The CDR3 DNA sequence: TGTGCCAGCAGCAAATCCAGCGGGGGCCACCTAGGGTACGAGCAGTACTTC. It specifies CASSKSSGGHLGYEQYF. The chain carries TRBV9 and TRBJ2-7; the match to TRBD2 covers 8 bases. Germline lookup yields CDR1 SGDLS and CDR2 YYNGEE. The CDR3 totals 17 residues. J gave up 4 bases and V 4 bases, and 16 bases lay outside the gene matches.

This clonotype was counted only a few times. The rearrangement uses TRBV12-3 or TRBV12-4 and TRBJ2-2; 11 bases fit TRBD2. CDR3 length equals 14 residues. J was trimmed by 9 bases and V by 7 bases; bases with no gene match: 7. The CDR3 DNA reads TGTGCCAGCACCGGGACTAGCGGAGGGAGGGAGCTGTTTTTT. Translated: CASTGTSGGRELFF.

The V and J genes are TRBV20-1 and TRBJ1-1, with no clear D. Germline V CDR1 and CDR2: DFQATT, SNEGSKA (reference sequence). This CDR3 has 15 amino acids. V shed 0 bases and J shed 1 base, with 12 bases lying between them. The CDR3 sequence is CSARDLGRSNTEAFF. CDR3 in DNA: TGCAGTGCTAGAGATCTAGGGCGGTCGAACACTGAAGCTTTCTTT.

This clonotype occurred a few times. The V gene is TRBV20-1, the J gene TRBJ2-1; D not certain. Germline V gene data show CDR1 as DFQATT and CDR2 as SNEGSKA (reference sequence). Deletions cut 2 bases from V and 0 bases from J, with 5 bases between. The length of the CDR3 is 13 residues. Written as DNA, the CDR3 is TGCAGTGCTAGAAAGAGCTCCTACAATGAGCAGTTCTTC. Amino acids: CSARKSSYNEQFF.

The genes are TRBV2 and TRBJ2-3; TRBD1 matches at 10 bases. V gave up 8 bases and J gave up 0 bases; unmatched junction bases: 2. The germline V gene has CDR1 SNHLY and CDR2 FYNNEI. The CDR3 is 14 amino acids. The CDR3 protein is CASDRGLSTDTQYF. DNA of the CDR3: TGTGCCAGCGACAGGGGGCTTAGCACAGATACGCAGTATTTT. Together with reference TRBV2 and TRBJ2-3, the CDR3 gives the full variable domain: EPEVTQTPSHQVTQMGQEVILRCVPISNHLYFYWYRQILGQKVEFLVSFYNNEISEKSEIFDDQFSVERPDGSNFTLKIRSTKLEDSAMYFCASDRGLSTDTQYFGPGTRLTVL.

The table lists this clonotype with a few counts. The chain combines TRBV5-1 with TRBJ2-3; 7 bases map to TRBD1. The length of the CDR3 is 14 residues. V gave up 2 bases and J gave up 2 bases; unmatched junction bases: 2. Germline V gene sequence: CDR1 SGHRS, CDR2 YFSETQ. This CDR3 reads CASSLQGLTDTQYF. CDR3 coding DNA: TGCGCCAGCAGCTTACAGGGGCTCACAGATACGCAGTATTTT.

The V call is TRBV12-3 or TRBV12-4, the J call TRBJ2-3, with 7 bases matching TRBD1. The CDR3 is 17 residues long. The trim removed 4 bases at V and 0 bases at J, leaving 10 bases unmatched. The CDR3 bases are TGTGCCAGCAGTTCCAGGGACAGATTAGCTAGCACAGATACGCAGTATTTT. Its translation: CASSSRDRLASTDTQYF.

This clonotype was counted only a few times. The J gene is TRBJ2-3, the V gene TRBV5-1; tentatively, D is TRBD2 (6 bases). Germline CDR1 and CDR2: SGHRS and YFSETQ. V was shortened by 0 bases and J by 2 bases, with 10 bases between the two germline ends. The CDR3 is made up of 15 amino acids. CDR3: CASSLAGLLTDTQYF. DNA for the CDR3: TGCGCCAGCAGCTTGGCGGGACTCCTCACAGATACGCAGTATTTT. The complete variable domain, with remaining parts taken from reference TRBV5-1 and TRBJ2-3, reads KAGVTQTPRYLIKTRGQQVTLSCSPISGHRSVSWYQQTPGQGLQFLFEYFSETQRNKGNFPGRFSGRQFSNSRSEMNVSTLELGDSALYLCASSLAGLLTDTQYFGPGTRLTVL.

The genes are TRBV7-9 and TRBJ2-6, with a possible D match to TRBD1 (6 bases). The germline V gene encodes CDR1 SEHNR and CDR2 FQNEAQ (reference sequence). With 5 bases removed from V and 7 bases from J, the gap between germline ends came to 12 bases. This CDR3 is 14 amino acids long. DNA for the CDR3: TGTGCCAGCAGCGCAAGACAGGCAGCCAACGTCCTGACTTTC. It specifies CASSARQAANVLTF.